This T cell receptor (beta chain) was identified during a study of CXCR3-negative and CXCR3-positive naive CD8 T cells. Study-level background: The study obtained approximately 130 million TRB reads, about 1.5 +/- 0.3 million per library. Study results and caveats: Surface CD5 was comparable between naive subsets; TCR strength was inferred from TRB CDR3 properties. Expression of CXCR3 was partially reduced after cryopreservation, and fresh PBMCs were used in most assays. The TRB CDR3s that CXCR3-positive naive cells carried were more hydrophobic than those of CXCR3-negative naive cells.

Regarding this clonotype: Its antigen is not known.

Phenotypically, naive CD8+ T cells corresponded to CD45RO-CCR7+CD27+CD95-. Via 5' RACE with UMI labels, TRB cDNA libraries were prepared. TCRdb reprocessed the 5' RACE reads, with one entry per CDR3 protein and no DNA. This repertoire includes some 150,000 distinct CDR3 sequences. The material sequenced was naive CXCR3+ CD8+ T cells from blood. Noted subset: CD45RO-CCR7+CD27+CD95- naive CD8+ T cells expressing CXCR3 (TNR3+). This sequence was found in a human donor in good health. Some clones in this sample may be carry-over from other donors' samples.

The CDR3 loop is CATSTGYEQYF. This sequence joins TRBV15 and TRBJ2-7. CDR1 is LNHNV, CDR2 YYDKDF, per germline (reference sequence). This CDR3 is built from 11 residues.